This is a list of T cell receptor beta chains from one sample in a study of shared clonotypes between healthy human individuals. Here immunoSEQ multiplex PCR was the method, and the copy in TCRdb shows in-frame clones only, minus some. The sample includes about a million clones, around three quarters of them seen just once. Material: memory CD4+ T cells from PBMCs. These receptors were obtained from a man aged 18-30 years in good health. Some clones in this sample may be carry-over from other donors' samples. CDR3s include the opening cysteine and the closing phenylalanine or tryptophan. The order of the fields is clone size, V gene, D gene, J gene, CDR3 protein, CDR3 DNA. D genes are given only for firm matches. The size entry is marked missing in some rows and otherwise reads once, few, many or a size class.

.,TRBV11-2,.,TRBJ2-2,CASSLGGGNTGELFF,TGTGCCAGCAGCTTGGGGGGCGGGAACACCGGGGAGCTGTTTTTT
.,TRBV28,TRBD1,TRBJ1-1,CASPRAGQANTEAFF,TGTGCCAGCCCCAGGGCCGGACAGGCGAACACTGAAGCTTTCTTT
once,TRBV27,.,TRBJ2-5,CASSLLRGFGETQYF,TGTGCCAGCAGTTTATTGAGGGGATTTGGGGAGACCCAGTACTTC
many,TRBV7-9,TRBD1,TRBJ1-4,CASSATGGRNEKLFF,TGTGCCAGCAGCGCTACAGGGGGCCGGAATGAAAAACTGTTTTTT
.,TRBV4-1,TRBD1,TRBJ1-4,CASSPTRGGSNEKLFF,TGCGCCAGCAGCCCGACCAGGGGGGGATCTAATGAAAAACTGTTTTTT
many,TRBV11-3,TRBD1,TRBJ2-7,CASSLGGGAAYEQYF,TGTGCCAGCAGCTTAGGAGGGGGCGCCGCCTACGAGCAGTACTTC
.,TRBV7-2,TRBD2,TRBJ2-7,CASSSQGVAGETYEQYF,TGTGCCAGCAGCTCCCAGGGGGTAGCGGGAGAGACCTACGAGCAGTACTTC
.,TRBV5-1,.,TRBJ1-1,CASSSGPGVRNTEAFF,TGCGCCAGCAGCTCCGGGCCAGGGGTTCGGAACACTGAAGCTTTCTTT
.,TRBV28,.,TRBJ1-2,CASSFRTSGGYTF,TGTGCCAGCAGTTTTCGGACATCGGGGGGCTACACCTTC
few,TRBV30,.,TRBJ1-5,CAWSEGVRQPQHF,TGTGCCTGGAGTGAAGGGGTTAGGCAGCCCCAGCATTTT
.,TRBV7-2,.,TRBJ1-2,CASSLLTSRGILAGYTF,TGTGCCAGCAGCTTATTAACCTCCAGGGGCATATTGGCTGGCTACACCTTC
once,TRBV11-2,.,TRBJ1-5,CASSLRGNQNQPQHF,TGTGCCAGCAGCTTAAGGGGGAACCAGAATCAGCCCCAGCATTTT
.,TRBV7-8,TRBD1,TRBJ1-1,CASSPNRGTEAFF,TGTGCCAGCAGCCCGAACAGGGGCACTGAAGCTTTCTTT
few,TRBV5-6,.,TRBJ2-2,CASSFLDGNTGELFF,TGTGCCAGCAGCTTCTTGGACGGGAACACCGGGGAGCTGTTTTTT
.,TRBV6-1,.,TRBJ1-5,CASKQGSSNQPQHF,TGTGCCAGCAAGCAAGGGTCAAGCAATCAGCCCCAGCATTTT
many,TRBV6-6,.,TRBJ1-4,CASSSRDGGGEKLFF,TGTGCCAGCAGTAGCAGGGATGGAGGAGGAGAAAAACTGTTTTTT
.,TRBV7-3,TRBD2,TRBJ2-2,CASSSRLATNTGELFF,TGTGCCAGCAGCTCAAGACTAGCGACGAACACCGGGGAGCTGTTTTTT
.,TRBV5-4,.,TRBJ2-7,CASSLDASYEQYF,TGTGCCAGCAGCTTGGATGCTAGCTACGAGCAGTACTTC
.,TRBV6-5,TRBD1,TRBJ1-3,CASSRTGIPGNTIYF,TGTGCCAGCAGCCGGACAGGAATTCCTGGAAACACCATATATTTT
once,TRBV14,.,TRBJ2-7,CASSQARPGVSYEQYF,TGTGCCAGCAGCCAAGCAAGGCCAGGGGTCTCCTACGAGCAGTACTTC
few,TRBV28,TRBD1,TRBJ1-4,CASSDRGRDEKLFF,TGTGCCAGCAGTGACAGGGGGCGTGATGAAAAACTGTTTTTT
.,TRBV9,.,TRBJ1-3,CASSVGQGGGNTIYF,TGTGCCAGCAGCGTAGGGCAGGGAGGCGGAAACACCATATATTTT
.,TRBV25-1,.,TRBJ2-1,CASRKELGEQFF,TGTGCCAGCAGAAAGGAATTGGGTGAGCAGTTCTTC
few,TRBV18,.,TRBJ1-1,CASSSVSGGTEAFF,TGTGCCAGCTCCTCAGTCTCGGGGGGTACTGAAGCTTTCTTT
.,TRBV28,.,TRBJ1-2,CASSSSGTIKRYGYTF,TGTGCCAGCAGTTCCTCCGGGACAATCAAACGCTATGGCTACACCTTC
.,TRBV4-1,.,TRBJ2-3,CASSQPSWVGADTQYF,TGCGCCAGCAGCCAACCTTCGTGGGTCGGGGCAGATACGCAGTATTTT
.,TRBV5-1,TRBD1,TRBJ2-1,CASSFGTGSGNEQFF,TGCGCCAGCAGCTTTGGGACAGGGAGTGGGAATGAGCAGTTCTTC
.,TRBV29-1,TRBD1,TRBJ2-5,CSKRQGQTQYF,TGCAGCAAGAGACAGGGGCAGACCCAGTACTTC
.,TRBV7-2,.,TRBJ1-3,CASSFSPGVGSTIYF,TGTGCCAGCAGCTTTAGCCCGGGAGTAGGGAGCACCATATATTTT
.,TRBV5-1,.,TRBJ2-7,CASSPAIGAISYEQYF,TGCGCCAGCAGCCCCGCTATCGGGGCTATCTCCTACGAGCAGTACTTC
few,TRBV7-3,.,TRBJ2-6,CASSSRPGSGANVLTF,TGTGCCAGCAGCTCCCGACCCGGCTCTGGGGCCAACGTCCTGACTTTC
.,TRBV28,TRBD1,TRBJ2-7,CATRTGGSYEQYF,TGTGCCACCAGGACAGGGGGCTCCTACGAGCAGTACTTC
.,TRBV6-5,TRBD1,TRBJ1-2,CASSSPNRGGYTF,TGTGCCAGCAGCTCACCAAACAGGGGCGGCTACACCTTC
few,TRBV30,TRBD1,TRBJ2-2,CACPRKGANTGELFF,TGTGCCTGTCCTAGGAAGGGGGCAAACACCGGGGAGCTGTTTTTT
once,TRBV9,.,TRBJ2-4,CASSDGLAKNIQYF,TGTGCCAGCAGCGACGGACTAGCCAAAAACATTCAGTACTTC
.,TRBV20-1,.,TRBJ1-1,CSAPRGAEAFF,TGCAGTGCCCCCCGGGGGGCTGAAGCTTTCTTT
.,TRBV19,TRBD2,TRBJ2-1,CASSMPGLAGMNEQFF,TGTGCCAGTAGTATGCCGGGACTAGCGGGTATGAATGAGCAGTTCTTC
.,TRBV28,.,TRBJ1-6,CASSFSGGQGSNSPLHF,TGTGCCAGCAGTTTCAGCGGAGGGCAGGGCTCTAATTCACCCCTCCACTTT
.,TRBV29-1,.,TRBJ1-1,CSVELIGGTEASF,TGCAGCGTTGAATTAATCGGGGGTACTGAAGCTTCCTTT
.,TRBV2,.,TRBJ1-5,CASSVRTVGSNQPQHF,TGTGCCAGCAGTGTCCGGACAGTAGGAAGCAATCAGCCCCAGCATTTT
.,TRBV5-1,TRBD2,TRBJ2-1,CASSRGPTSGTDEQFF,TGCGCCAGCAGCCGAGGACCGACTAGCGGGACCGATGAGCAGTTCTTC
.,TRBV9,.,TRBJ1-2,CASSTDYGYTF,TGTGCCAGCAGCACCGACTATGGCTACACCTTC
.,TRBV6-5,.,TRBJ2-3,CASRVGQPTDTQYF,TGTGCCAGCAGGGTCGGACAGCCCACAGATACGCAGTATTTT
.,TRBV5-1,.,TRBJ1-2,CASSFGRGHYGYTF,TGCGCCAGCAGCTTTGGCAGGGGCCACTATGGCTACACCTTC
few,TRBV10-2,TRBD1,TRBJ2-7,CASRVRTGSRNEQYF,TGCGCCAGCAGGGTACGGACAGGGAGTAGGAACGAGCAGTACTTC
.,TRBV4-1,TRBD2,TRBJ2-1,CASSQSVGLAGVNEQFF,TGCGCCAGCAGCCAATCCGTGGGACTAGCGGGAGTCAATGAGCAGTTCTTC
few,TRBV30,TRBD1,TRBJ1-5,CAWTRGIGNQPQHF,TGTGCCTGGACCAGGGGGATCGGCAATCAGCCCCAGCATTTT
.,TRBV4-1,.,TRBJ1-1,CASRQNEGDTEAFF,TGCGCCAGCAGGCAAAATGAGGGGGACACTGAAGCTTTCTTT
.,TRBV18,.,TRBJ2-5,CASSPPNGQETQYF,TGTGCCAGCTCACCACCAAACGGACAAGAGACCCAGTACTTC
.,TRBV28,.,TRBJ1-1,CASSILTPGTEAFF,TGTGCCAGCAGTATCCTTACCCCGGGGACTGAAGCTTTCTTT
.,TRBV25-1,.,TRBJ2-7,CASRWESHEQYF,TGTGCCAGCCGGTGGGAATCCCACGAGCAGTACTTC
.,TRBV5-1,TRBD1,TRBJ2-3,CASSSGQGIWADTQYF,TGCGCCAGCAGCTCGGGACAGGGGATTTGGGCAGATACGCAGTATTTT